One and the same sample provided the 18 T cell receptor beta chains below, sequenced in a study of graft-versus-host responses after intestinal transplantation. Produced via immunoSEQ multiplex PCR; TCRdb's table is partial and in-frame only. The sample contains almost 15,000 clones, under 80% of which appear only once. Graft specimens yielded both intraepithelial and lamina propria lymphocytes. The specimen was ileum tissue, collected around 95 weeks after intestinal transplantation. The source is a human patient who received an intestinal transplant, so some T cells may come from the graft donor.

CDR3 loop: CASVRSPYEQYF. CDR3 in DNA: TGTGCCAGCGTACGGAGCCCCTACGAGCAGTACTTC. The chain has TRBV5-6 and TRBJ2-7, with D unclear. The CDR3 is made up of 12 amino acids. CDR1 is SGHDT, CDR2 YYEEEE, per germline. Trimming shortened V by 7 bases and J by 2 bases, and 10 bases separated the two germline ends.

The chain has TRBV6-1 and TRBJ1-5, with D uncertain. The V gene's germline CDR1 is MNHNS and CDR2 SASEGT. The CDR3 covers 14 residues. Between the trimmed V and J ends, which lost 10 bases and 0 bases, there was a span of 13 bases. This chain's CDR3 is CAIDIPPSNQPQHF. The CDR3 region has the DNA TGTGCCATCGACATTCCACCTAGCAATCAGCCCCAGCATTTT.

The genes are TRBV5-1 and TRBJ1-2, with 7 positions matching TRBD1. V was clipped by 5 bases and J by 7 bases; unmatched bases: 8. This CDR3 is built from 13 residues. Germline lookup yields CDR1 SGHRS and CDR2 YFSETQ. CDR3 protein: CASRHLDRAGYTF. The DNA of the CDR3 is TGCGCCAGCAGACACTTAGACAGGGCTGGCTACACCTTC.

The rearrangement joins TRBV29-1 to TRBJ2-1, with 9 bases that match TRBD1. Germline trimming cut 6 bases from V and 5 bases from J; bases unmatched to any gene: 8. The CDR3 consists of 14 residues. Looked up from germline, CDR1 is SQVTM and CDR2 is ANQGSEA. CDR3 sequence: CSVYPGQGDNEQFF. CDR3 DNA sequence: TGCAGCGTCTACCCGGGACAGGGTGACAATGAGCAGTTCTTC.

This clone came up once. The chain is built from TRBV30 and TRBJ1-1, with 7 bases matching TRBD1. There are 15 residues in the CDR3. Losses at the gene ends were 1 base for V and 1 base for J; bases not matched to a gene: 6. The V gene's germline CDR1 is GTSNPN and CDR2 SVGIG (reference sequence). The CDR3 here is CAWSDYYRGNTEAFF. CDR3 DNA: TGTGCCTGGAGTGACTACTACAGGGGGAACACTGAAGCTTTCTTT. Full variable domain (outside the CDR3, taken from reference TRBV30 and TRBJ1-1): SQTIHQWPATLVQPVGSPLSLECTVEGTSNPNLYWYRQAAGRGLQLLFYSVGIGQISSEVPQNLSASRPQDRQFILSSKKLLLSDSGFYLCAWSDYYRGNTEAFFGQGTRLTVV.

The rearrangement uses TRBV11-2 and TRBJ1-2; the D gene is possibly TRBD1 (5 bases). V was shortened by 1 base and J by 5 bases, with 14 bases between the two germline ends. This CDR3 region has 15 residues. Germline CDR1 SGHAT, CDR2 FQNNGV. CDR3 residues: CASSLGQGAWYGYTF. CDR3 nucleotides: TGTGCCAGCAGCTTAGGTCAGGGCGCTTGGTATGGCTACACCTTC.

This clone was seen a few times. V gene TRBV2 combines with J gene TRBJ1-2; D not resolved. The CDR3 spans 13 residues. V shed 0 bases and J shed 7 bases, with 9 bases lying between them. Germline V gene sequence: CDR1 SNHLY, CDR2 FYNNEI. This CDR3 is CASSEARTSGYTF. The CDR3 DNA is TGTGCCAGCAGTGAAGCTAGGACTTCTGGCTACACCTTC.

In DNA form, the CDR3 reads TGCGCCAGCAGTCAATATTGCGGCTCCTATAATTCACCCCTCCACTTT. Its translation: CASSQYCGSYNSPLHF. V gene TRBV23-1 combines with J gene TRBJ1-6; D remains ambiguous. TRBV23-1 is designated an ORF whose function remains uncertain. V was cut by 1 base and J by 0 bases, with 7 bases left in between. This CDR3 is built from 16 residues.

The chain is built from TRBV6-6 and TRBJ1-2, with no clear D. From germline, CDR1 is MNHNY and CDR2 SVGAGI (reference sequence). The CDR3 contains 12 residues. Between the trimmed V and J ends, which lost 10 bases and 5 bases, there was a span of 14 bases. The CDR3 loop is CATVNGEYGYTF. In DNA form, the CDR3 reads TGTGCCACCGTGAACGGGGAGTATGGCTACACCTTC.

This chain links TRBV7-6 with TRBJ2-7; D perhaps matches TRBD2 (6 bases). Germline CDR1 SGHVS, CDR2 FNYEAQ. The germline V and J ends were trimmed by 6 bases and 3 bases, with 18 bases remaining between them. This CDR3 contains 15 residues. The CDR3 region has the DNA TGTGCCAGCAGTAGCCCAATGGAGGGGATCTACGAGCAGTACTTC. Translated, it gives CASSSPMEGIYEQYF.

The chain recombines TRBV9 with TRBJ2-4; tentatively, D is TRBD2 (6 bases). This CDR3 region has 14 residues. V was shortened by 0 bases and J by 9 bases, with 13 bases between the two germline ends. CDR1 and CDR2 (germline): SGDLS, YYNGEE. The CDR3 region is CASSVVGTSLIQYF. CDR3 in DNA: TGTGCCAGCAGCGTAGTCGGGACTTCCCTCATTCAGTACTTC.

This chain connects TRBV4-3 to TRBJ2-3; D may be TRBD2 (6 bases). The CDR3 extends over 16 amino acids. With 0 bases removed from V and 2 bases from J, the gap between germline ends came to 12 bases. The germline V gene has CDR1 LGHNA and CDR2 YSLEER. DNA for the CDR3: TGCGCCAGCAGCCAAGATCGCGGAGGGCCCACAGATACGCAGTATTTT. Translation: CASSQDRGGPTDTQYF.

This sequence joins TRBV6-4 and TRBJ1-2; maybe TRBD1 (5 bases). V lost 2 bases and J lost 3, with 16 bases in between. This CDR3 spans 16 amino acids. The germline V gene encodes CDR1 MRHNA and CDR2 SNTAGT. The CDR3 sequence is CASSDNRSKNYYGYTF. CDR3 nucleotides: TGTGCCAGCAGTGACAACAGGAGCAAAAATTACTATGGCTACACCTTC.

This clone was detected only a few times. The chain is built from TRBV7-2 and TRBJ1-6; 8 bases fit TRBD1. Germline V gene sequence: CDR1 SGHTA, CDR2 FQGNSA. The CDR3 length is 14 residues. V shed 5 bases, J shed 8 bases, and the junction held 5 bases outside the gene matches. The CDR3 protein is CASSPDRGYSPLHF. Written as DNA, the CDR3 is TGTGCCAGCAGCCCTGACAGGGGTTATTCACCCCTCCACTTT.

The rearrangement uses TRBV28 and TRBJ2-7; tentative D call: TRBD2 (6 bases). Trimming took off 6 bases at V and 4 bases at J, with 13 bases between the two ends. The CDR3 sequence is 13 residues long. The V gene's germline CDR1 is MDHEN and CDR2 SYDVKM. This CDR3 is CASRSLALYEQYF. CDR3 nucleotides: TGTGCCAGCAGGTCTCTAGCGCTTTACGAGCAGTACTTC.

In this sample, this clone turned up a few times. In DNA, the CDR3 is TGTGCCAGCAGTGAACGAGGACAGAAAAATGAGCAGTTCTTC. Translated: CASSERGQKNEQFF. The V gene is TRBV25-1, the J gene TRBJ2-1, with a weak D call TRBD1 (6 bases). V lost 2 bases, J lost 7 bases, and 12 bases lay in between. The length of the CDR3 is 14 residues. Germline V gene data show CDR1 as MGHDK and CDR2 as SYGVNS. The full variable domain, rest sourced from reference TRBV25-1 and TRBJ2-1, is EADIYQTPRYLVIGTGKKITLECSQTMGHDKMYWYQQDPGMELHLIHYSYGVNSTEKGDLSSESTVSRIRTEHFPLTLESARPSHTSQYLCASSERGQKNEQFFGPGTRLTVL.

V usage is TRBV7-9 and J usage is TRBJ2-5, with TRBD1 identical over 11 bases. The better agreement between TRBJ2-7 and the DNA end casts doubt on the J call. The germline CDR1 and CDR2 sequences are SEHNR and FQNEAQ (reference sequence). CDR3 length equals 15 residues. The CDR3 loop is CASSIYGTGGYEQYF. The CDR3 nucleotides read TGTGCCAGCAGCATCTACGGGACAGGGGGCTACGAGCAGTACTTC.

The genes are TRBV4-3 and TRBJ2-6; D gene unclear. The germline CDR1 and CDR2 sequences are LGHNA and YSLEER. Trimming removed 0 bases at V and 0 bases at J, with 6 bases between. The CDR3 runs to 16 residues. The CDR3 region is CASSQDHSSGANVLTF. The CDR3 DNA follows: TGCGCCAGCAGCCAAGATCACAGCTCTGGGGCCAACGTCCTGACTTTC.